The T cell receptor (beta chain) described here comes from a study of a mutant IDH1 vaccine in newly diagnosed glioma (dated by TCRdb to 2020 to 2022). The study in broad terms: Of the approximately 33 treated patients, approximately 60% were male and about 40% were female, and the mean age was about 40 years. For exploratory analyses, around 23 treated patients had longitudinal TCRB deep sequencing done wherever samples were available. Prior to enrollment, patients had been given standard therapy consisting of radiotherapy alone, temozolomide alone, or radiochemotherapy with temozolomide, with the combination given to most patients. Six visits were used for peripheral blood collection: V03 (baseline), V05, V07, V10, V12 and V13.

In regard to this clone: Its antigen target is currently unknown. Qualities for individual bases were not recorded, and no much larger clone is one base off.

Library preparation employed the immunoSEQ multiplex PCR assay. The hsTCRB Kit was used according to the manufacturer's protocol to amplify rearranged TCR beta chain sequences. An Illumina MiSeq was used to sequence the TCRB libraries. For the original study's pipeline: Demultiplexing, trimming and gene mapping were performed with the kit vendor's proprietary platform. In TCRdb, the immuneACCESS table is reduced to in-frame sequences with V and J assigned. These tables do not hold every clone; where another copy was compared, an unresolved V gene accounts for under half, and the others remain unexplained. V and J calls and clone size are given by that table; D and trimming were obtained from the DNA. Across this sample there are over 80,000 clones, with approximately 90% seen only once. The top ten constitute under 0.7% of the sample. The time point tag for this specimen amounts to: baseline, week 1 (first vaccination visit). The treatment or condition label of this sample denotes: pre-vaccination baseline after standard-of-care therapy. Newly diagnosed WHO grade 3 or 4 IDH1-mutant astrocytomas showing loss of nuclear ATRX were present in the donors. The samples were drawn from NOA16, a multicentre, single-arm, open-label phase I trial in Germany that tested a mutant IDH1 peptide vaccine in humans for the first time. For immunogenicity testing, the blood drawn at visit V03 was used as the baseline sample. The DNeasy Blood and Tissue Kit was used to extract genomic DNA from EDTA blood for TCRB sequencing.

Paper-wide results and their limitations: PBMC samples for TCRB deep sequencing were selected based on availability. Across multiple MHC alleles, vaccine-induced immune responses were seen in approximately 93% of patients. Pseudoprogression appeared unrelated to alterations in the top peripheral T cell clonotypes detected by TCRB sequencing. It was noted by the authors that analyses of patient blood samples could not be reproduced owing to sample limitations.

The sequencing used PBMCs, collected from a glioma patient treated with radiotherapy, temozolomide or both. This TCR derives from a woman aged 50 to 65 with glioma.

CDR3 region: CASSQRYRDSSYNSPLHF. In nucleotides, the sequence is TGCGCCAGCAGTCAAAGGTACAGGGATAGCTCCTATAATTCACCCCTCCACTTT. The chain was built from TRBV23-1 and TRBJ1-6; TRBD1 is a possible D gene, resting on 6 matching bases. TRBV23-1 is an ORF for which the function is uncertain. V is shortened by 2 bases, J by 0 bases, and the region joining them spans 14 bases. The CDR3 spans 18 residues, from the cysteine through the phenylalanine. Just CDR3 DNA is preserved here, 54 bases in frame from base 1.